This T cell receptor (beta chain) was captured by sequencing in a study of cytomegalovirus exposure and HLA in healthy donors. Whole-study context: Genotyping showed roughly 83% of hundreds of donors falling in the Caucasian-associated ancestry cluster.

Study results and limitations: The study put some 150 TCR beta chains on its list as cytomegalovirus-associated. Researchers reportedly found TCR beta sequences accurately predicted most subjects' HLA-A and HLA-B alleles.

Primers for the PCR totalled 60 Vbeta and 13 Jbeta. Sequencing was performed with immunoSEQ multiplex PCR; in TCRdb, only in-frame clones are kept and a portion is missing. The sample has about 130,000 clones; 75% to 90% are singletons. Comments on this clone: Its specificity is not known. Germline is not matched at one junction end, which may reflect a read error.

At collection, donors were nominally healthy, but unrecorded immune exposures were probable. Source material: PBMCs. The TCR sequence derives from a man between 18 and 29 years old in good health and CMV-seropositive.

The CDR3 sequence: CASSKLQGWVF. For the CDR3, the DNA is TGTGCCAGCAGCAAGCTACAGGGTTGGGTCTTC. The rearrangement links TRBV28 to TRBJ2-1; TRBD1 might be the D (6 bases). Per germline, CDR1 MDHEN and CDR2 SYDVKM. CDR3 size: 11 residues.